This entry lists 10 T cell receptor beta chains sequenced from one sample in a study of Tregs in tolerant kidney transplant recipients. The assay was immunoSEQ multiplex PCR, and TCRdb's table has in-frame clones only and misses some. This table holds about 60,000 clones, approximately 92% found once. The starting material was CD8+ T cells from blood, obtained before the transplant. Receptors were obtained from a human donor who received a combined kidney and bone marrow transplant.

This clone has just one count. In nucleotides, the CDR3 is TGTGCCAGCAGCTTCGGGACTAGCGATACCGGGGAGCTGTTTTTT. Translation gives CASSFGTSDTGELFF. The chain has TRBV5-6 and TRBJ2-2; 10 nucleotides align to TRBD2. V was clipped by 2 bases and J by 5 bases; unmatched bases: 3. CDR3 size: 15 residues. Germline CDR1 reads SGHDT; CDR2 reads YYEEEE. Together with reference TRBV5-6 and TRBJ2-2, the CDR3 gives the full variable domain: DAGVTQSPTHLIKTRGQQVTLRCSPKSGHDTVSWYQQALGQGPQFIFQYYEEEERQRGNFPDRFSGHQFPNYSSELNVNALLLGDSALYLCASSFGTSDTGELFFGEGSRLTVL.

This clone has a single count. The rearrangement joins TRBV19 to TRBJ2-2; maybe TRBD1 (5 bases). This CDR3 is 16 amino acids long. The V and J ends lost 5 bases and 0 bases respectively, with 13 bases between them. The germline CDR1 and CDR2 sequences are LNHDA and SQIVND (reference sequence). For the CDR3, the DNA is TGTGCCAGTAGTTTGGTGGGGCAAACGAACACCGGGGAGCTGTTTTTT. Translated, it gives CASSLVGQTNTGELFF.

This chain connects TRBV27 to TRBJ2-7, with TRBD2 matching over 9 bases. V was clipped by 5 bases and J by 4 bases; unmatched bases: 12. Germline V gene sequence: CDR1 MNHEY, CDR2 SMNVEV (reference sequence). This CDR3 spans 16 amino acids. CDR3 sequence (DNA): TGTGCCAGCAGTCTCGATACTAGCGGGCTCTTTTACGAGCAGTACTTC. This translates into CASSLDTSGLFYEQYF.

The sample holds a few counts of this clone. V and J are TRBV9 and TRBJ2-7; 13 bases fit TRBD2. The CDR3 length is 15 residues. Germline V gene sequence: CDR1 SGDLS, CDR2 YYNGEE. V shed 4 bases, J shed 5 bases, and the junction held 6 bases outside the gene matches. The CDR3 DNA reads as TGTGCCAGCAGCCCATCAGGACTAGCGGGAGACGAGCAGTACTTC. This translates into CASSPSGLAGDEQYF.

V gene TRBV15 combines with J gene TRBJ2-5; D perhaps matches TRBD2 (6 bases). The J call may not be correct, given that the DNA end is closer to TRBJ2-7. Germline V gene lookup returns CDR1 LNHNV and CDR2 YYDKDF (reference sequence). This CDR3 has 13 amino acids. The CDR3 sequence is CATSRWREDEQYF. CDR3 in DNA: TGTGCCACCAGCAGATGGAGGGAGGACGAGCAGTACTTC.

This chain uses TRBV13 with TRBJ2-3; maybe TRBD1 (6 bases). This CDR3 is 14 amino acids long. Germline V lookup: CDR1 PRHDT, CDR2 FYEKMQ (reference sequence). V was shortened by 4 bases and J by 5 bases, with 13 bases between the two germline ends. CDR3 in amino acids: CASSSGEGEDTQYF. The CDR3 DNA is TGTGCCAGCAGCTCAGGAGAGGGGGAAGATACGCAGTATTTT.

The CDR3 nucleotides read TGCAGCGTTGCCAGGCAGAACACTGAAGCTTTCTTT. The encoded protein is CSVARQNTEAFF. The chain joins TRBV29-1 to TRBJ1-1; D unresolved. This CDR3 is built from 12 residues. V was trimmed by 4 bases and J by 1 base, leaving 7 bases between them. Looked up from germline, CDR1 is SQVTM and CDR2 is ANQGSEA.

This clone occurred once. The chain carries TRBV7-6 and TRBJ2-7, with a possible D match to TRBD1 (6 bases). The germline CDR1 and CDR2 sequences are SGHVS and FNYEAQ. The CDR3 spans 12 residues. With 3 bases removed from V and 5 bases from J, the gap between germline ends came to 8 bases. CDR3 in amino acids: CASSLAGDEQYF. DNA for the CDR3: TGTGCCAGCAGCTTGGCAGGGGACGAGCAGTACTTC.

This sequence joins TRBV7-3 and TRBJ2-1; 11 nucleotides match TRBD2. With V trimmed by 2 bases and J by 3 bases, 3 bases remained unmatched. CDR3 size: 16 residues. The germline CDR1 and CDR2 sequences are SGHTA and FQGTGA. CDR3 sequence: CASSLGGTSGYNEQFF. Written as DNA, the CDR3 is TGTGCCAGCAGCTTAGGAGGGACTAGCGGCTACAATGAGCAGTTCTTC. Looking up the rest from reference TRBV7-3 and TRBJ2-1 gives the full variable domain: GAGVSQTPSNKVTEKGKYVELRCDPISGHTALYWYRQSLGQGPEFLIYFQGTGAADDSGLPNDRFFAVRPEGSVSTLKIQRTERGDSAVYLCASSLGGTSGYNEQFFGPGTRLTVL.

The chain uses TRBV27 and TRBJ2-7; the match to TRBD2 covers 7 bases. Germline V CDR1 and CDR2: MNHEY, SMNVEV (reference sequence). The ends lost 7 bases at V and 0 bases at J; junction bases unmatched: 9. This CDR3 has 15 amino acids. The CDR3 region is CASTDIGGSSYEQYF. CDR3 nucleotides: TGTGCCAGCACCGACATCGGGGGGAGCTCCTACGAGCAGTACTTC.